Below are 27 T cell receptor beta chains sequenced from a single sample in a study of T cell repertoires in cytomegalovirus infection. In TCRdb, the reads were re-called with MiXCR into one record per CDR3 protein. The data show 200,000 to 300,000 distinct CDR3 sequences, with roughly 15% seen just once and 7.5% to 10% held by the top ten. Sample: PBMCs. The source is a human donor in good health (CMV status not recorded). Some clones in this sample may be carry-over from other donors' samples.

This clonotype was seen at least ten times. The chain joins TRBV7-2 to TRBJ2-3; TRBD2 aligns across 9 bases. The CDR3 loop spans 13 amino acids. Germline lookup yields CDR1 SGHTA and CDR2 FQGNSA. V was pared by 5 bases and J by 8 bases, with 5 bases of the junction left unmatched. The CDR3 region has the DNA TGTGCCAGCAGCGAGACTAGCGGAGGTACGCAGTATTTT. It yields the protein CASSETSGGTQYF.

The CDR3 here is CSARESVMRSYEQYF. In DNA form, the CDR3 reads TGCAGTGCTAGAGAGAGCGTAATGAGATCCTACGAGCAGTACTTC. The genes are TRBV20-1 and TRBJ2-7; D is unclear. This CDR3 contains 15 residues. The germline V gene encodes CDR1 DFQATT and CDR2 SNEGSKA (reference sequence). The ends were cut back, 0 bases at V and 1 base at J, with 13 bases in the middle.

The V and J genes are TRBV7-2 and TRBJ1-6; TRBD1 might be the D (5 bases). The germline V gene has CDR1 SGHTA and CDR2 FQGNSA. V lost 0 bases and J 7 bases, leaving 10 bases between the germline ends. CDR3 size: 15 residues. CDR3: CASSLAHGGNSPLHF. The CDR3 nucleotides read TGTGCCAGCAGCTTAGCCCACGGGGGGAATTCACCCCTCCACTTT.

The chain combines TRBV23-1 with TRBJ2-6; 7 bases fit TRBD1. TRBV23-1 is annotated as an ORF whose role is uncertain. This CDR3 comprises 17 residues. With 7 bases clipped from V and 1 base from J, the junction kept 10 bases outside the gene matches. The CDR3 loop reads CASINDREWSGANVLTF. The CDR3 coding sequence is TGCGCCAGCATAAATGACAGGGAGTGGTCTGGGGCCAACGTCCTGACTTTC.

This clonotype showed up many times. V and J are TRBV20-1 and TRBJ2-5; D assignment may be TRBD1 or TRBD2 (6 bases each). Germline V gene sequence: CDR1 DFQATT, CDR2 SNEGSKA (reference sequence). V shed 3 bases and J shed 4 bases, with 15 bases lying between them. The CDR3 is 14 residues long. The DNA of the CDR3 is TGCAGTGCTAGTCGCGGGACACAGACAGAGACCCAGTACTTC. It is translated as CSASRGTQTETQYF.

The chain uses TRBV20-1 and TRBJ2-1; D might be TRBD2 (6 bases). Germline CDR1 and CDR2: DFQATT and SNEGSKA (reference sequence). The CDR3 has 14 amino acids. V lost 0 bases and J 7 bases, leaving 13 bases between the germline ends. The CDR3 loop is CSARDVLLANEQFF. In DNA form, the CDR3 reads TGCAGTGCTAGAGACGTTCTCCTAGCGAATGAGCAGTTCTTC.

The table lists this clonotype with a few counts. This chain uses TRBV20-1 with TRBJ2-5; TRBD2 matches 13 bases. V was clipped by 5 bases and J by 5 bases; unmatched bases: 8. From germline, CDR1 is DFQATT and CDR2 SNEGSKA (reference sequence). This CDR3 contains 15 residues. This CDR3 reads CSAEMTSGGTETQYF. The CDR3 coding sequence is TGCAGTGCTGAAATGACTAGCGGGGGGACGGAGACCCAGTACTTC.

V and J are TRBV20-1 and TRBJ2-1; either TRBD1 or TRBD2 may fit D (5 bases each). Per the germline V gene, CDR1 is DFQATT and CDR2 is SNEGSKA (reference sequence). The CDR3 contains 13 residues. In DNA, the CDR3 is TGCGGGTCCGGGACCCCCACAGGTTCTGAGCAGTTCTTC. Its protein is CGSGTPTGSEQFF.

This clonotype was picked up many times. V gene TRBV14 combines with J gene TRBJ2-3, with 10 bases identical to TRBD2. Germline CDR1 and CDR2: SGHDN and FVKESK. This CDR3 is built from 17 residues. The V segment lost 6 bases and the J segment 5 bases; nucleotides outside the gene matches: 14. CDR3 sequence (DNA): TGTGCCAGCAGAGAGAGGAGCGGGAGGGCCGGAGTAGATACGCAGTATTTT. It specifies CASRERSGRAGVDTQYF.

This clonotype was detected a few times. The rearrangement links TRBV28 to TRBJ2-6; TRBD1 agrees at 9 bases. CDR1 is MDHEN, CDR2 SYDVKM, per germline. Unmatched junction bases numbered 7, after V lost 9 bases and J lost 4 bases. CDR3 length equals 15 residues. The chain's CDR3 is CASKRTGVGANVLTF. The CDR3 nucleotides are TGTGCCAGTAAAAGGACAGGGGTCGGGGCCAACGTCCTGACTTTC.

This clonotype was recorded many times. The chain is built from TRBV7-2 and TRBJ2-7; D is perhaps TRBD2 (6 bases). V shed 4 bases and J shed 3 bases, with 10 bases lying between them. The length of the CDR3 is 13 residues. CDR1 and CDR2 (germline): SGHTA, FQGNSA. CDR3 in amino acids: CASSSGLYYEQYF. For the CDR3, the DNA is TGTGCCAGCAGCTCGGGACTTTACTACGAGCAGTACTTC.

This clonotype was seen at least ten times. The gene calls are TRBV6-1 and TRBJ2-1, with TRBD2 matching over 12 bases. This CDR3 is built from 14 residues. Looked up from germline, CDR1 is MNHNS and CDR2 is SASEGT. V trimming: 8 bases; J trimming: 8 bases; junction bases outside the gene matches: 7. This chain's CDR3 is CASRSLAGGYEQFF. In DNA form, the CDR3 reads TGTGCCAGCCGCTCACTAGCGGGAGGTTATGAGCAGTTCTTC.

The chain is built from TRBV19 and TRBJ2-2, with D possibly matching TRBD1 (6 bases). In germline, CDR1 is LNHDA, CDR2 SQIVND (reference sequence). CDR3 length: 19 residues. V was pared by 7 bases and J by 4 bases, with 28 bases between. The CDR3 DNA is TGTGCCAGTATAGGGCCTCCAGGGGCCTACGGATCCCCCACCGGGGAGCTGTTTTTT. Translating gives CASIGPPGAYGSPTGELFF.

This clonotype has a count of ten or more. V and J are TRBV7-2 and TRBJ2-5; D unclear. The CDR3 length is 13 residues. CDR1 is SGHTA and CDR2 is FQGNSA in the germline V gene. Trimming pared 3 bases from V and 3 bases from J, leaving 8 bases between. The CDR3 loop is CASSLRWEETQYF. The CDR3, as DNA: TGTGCCAGCAGCTTGAGGTGGGAAGAGACCCAGTACTTC.

The chain combines TRBV29-1 with TRBJ1-2; 7 bases are shared with TRBD1. The J segment lost 8 bases and the V segment lost 6 bases, leaving 12 bases of the junction unmatched. CDR1 and CDR2 from the germline V gene are SQVTM and ANQGSEA. This CDR3 spans 13 amino acids. The DNA of the CDR3 is TGCAGCGTGGCCGACAGGGAGGGTTGGGGCTACACCTTC. Residues: CSVADREGWGYTF. Looking up the rest from reference TRBV29-1 and TRBJ1-2 gives the full variable domain: SAVISQKPSRDICQRGTSLTIQCQVDSQVTMMFWYRQQPGQSLTLIATANQGSEATYESGFVIDKFPISRPNLTFSTLTVSNMSPEDSSIYLCSVADREGWGYTFGSGTRLTVV.

Ten or more counts support this clonotype. V usage is TRBV7-8 and J usage is TRBJ2-2; D is unresolved. CDR1 and CDR2 from the germline V gene are SGHVS and FQNEAQ. The CDR3 runs 12 residues. Between the trimmed V and J ends, which lost 4 bases and 4 bases, there was a span of 4 bases. The CDR3 here is CASSWATGELFF. The CDR3, as DNA: TGTGCCAGCAGCTGGGCCACCGGGGAGCTGTTTTTT.

The rearrangement links TRBV29-1 to TRBJ2-5, with D tentatively TRBD1 (6 bases). Germline values: CDR1 SQVTM, CDR2 ANQGSEA. The CDR3 is made up of 12 amino acids. V was clipped by 8 bases and J by 2 bases, with 12 bases between them. DNA for the CDR3: TGCAGCTTACGGACAGCGCAAGAGACCCAGTACTTC. Translating it yields CSLRTAQETQYF.

This clonotype was detected many times. V gene TRBV25-1 combines with J gene TRBJ2-7; 7 nucleotides match TRBD2. V lost 4 bases to trimming and J lost 7 bases; unmatched junction nucleotides: 13. Per germline, CDR1 MGHDK and CDR2 SYGVNS. The length of the CDR3 is 15 residues. The CDR3 reads CASSGYGTTVREQYF. In DNA form, the CDR3 reads TGTGCCAGCAGTGGGTACGGGACTACAGTGCGGGAGCAGTACTTC.

This clonotype was picked up a small number of times. The rearrangement uses TRBV11-2 and TRBJ2-3; D is unresolved. The V gene lost 8 bases and the J gene lost 3 bases, with 18 bases spanning the gap. CDR1 SGHAT and CDR2 FQNNGV come from the germline V gene. There are 15 residues in the CDR3. CDR3 sequence: CASVQDAVWTDTQYF. The DNA for the CDR3 is TGTGCCAGCGTTCAGGACGCGGTATGGACAGATACGCAGTATTTT.

The rearrangement links TRBV5-1 to TRBJ1-4, with TRBD1 identical over 10 bases. V was clipped by 4 bases and J by 7 bases; unmatched bases: 7. The CDR3 runs to 15 residues. Germline CDR1 and CDR2: SGHRS and YFSETQ. CDR3 in amino acids: CASSIGQGEVEKLFF. The CDR3, as DNA: TGCGCCAGCAGCATCGGACAGGGGGAAGTTGAAAAACTGTTTTTT.

The CDR3 coding sequence is TGTGCCATCAGTGAAGGGACAGGGGGCTATAACTATGGCTACACCTTC. Translated: CAISEGTGGYNYGYTF. V and J are TRBV10-3 and TRBJ1-2; 12 nucleotides match TRBD1. Losses at the gene ends were 3 bases for V and 1 base for J; bases not matched to a gene: 3. Germline V gene lookup returns CDR1 ENHRY and CDR2 SYGVKD. The CDR3 is 16 amino acids.

This clonotype has ten or more counts. Written as DNA, the CDR3 is TGTGCCAGCTCCCGGTCTAGCGGGGTACTTAGAGGAGAGACCCAGTACTTC. Translation gives CASSRSSGVLRGETQYF. The chain employs TRBV7-2 and TRBJ2-5; 9 positions agree with TRBD2. The CDR3 length is 17 residues. J was trimmed by 4 bases and V by 8 bases; bases with no gene match: 17. Germline V gives CDR1 SGHTA, CDR2 FQGNSA.

There are many counts of this clonotype. This chain uses TRBV28 with TRBJ2-1; D remains ambiguous. Trimming took off 7 bases at V and 4 bases at J, with 14 bases between the two ends. Germline CDR1 is MDHEN and CDR2 is SYDVKM. The CDR3 is 14 amino acids. The CDR3 protein is CASIRALKYNEQFF. CDR3 nucleotide sequence: TGTGCCAGCATAAGGGCCCTAAAATACAATGAGCAGTTCTTC.

This clonotype was recorded a few times. The rearrangement uses TRBV18 and TRBJ2-1; TRBD2 aligns across 15 bases. Germline V gives CDR1 KGHSH, CDR2 LQKENI. Losses at the gene ends were 4 bases for V and 9 bases for J; bases not matched to a gene: 4. The CDR3 runs to 15 residues. The CDR3 nucleotides are TGTGCCAGCTCACGCGGACTAGCGGGAGGGGTTGAGCAGTTCTTC. It encodes CASSRGLAGGVEQFF.

This clonotype has ten or more counts. The chain recombines TRBV28 with TRBJ2-1; 9 positions agree with TRBD1. Germline CDR1 is MDHEN and CDR2 is SYDVKM. Trimming removed 4 bases from V and 8 bases from J; junction bases left unmatched: 9. The CDR3 sequence is 15 residues long. CDR3 bases: TGTGCCAGCAGTTCCCCGGGACAGGGCTCCGATGAGCAGTTCTTC. As protein: CASSSPGQGSDEQFF.

The sample holds many counts of this clonotype. The chain employs TRBV6-5 and TRBJ1-1; D call uncertain. The CDR3 length is 13 residues. V lost 5 bases, J lost 4 bases, and 11 bases lay in between. In germline, CDR1 is MNHEY, CDR2 SVGAGI. CDR3 region: CASSRTAGTEAFF. The CDR3 DNA is TGTGCCAGCAGTAGGACGGCGGGCACTGAAGCTTTCTTT.

This clonotype was observed many times. This chain joins TRBV20-1 and TRBJ2-1; D is uncertain. V was trimmed by 3 bases and J by 9 bases, leaving 12 bases between them. The germline CDR1 and CDR2 sequences are DFQATT and SNEGSKA (reference sequence). This CDR3 is 12 amino acids long. The CDR3 loop is CSARRMSTEQFF. DNA of the CDR3: TGCAGTGCTAGGCGAATGTCGACTGAGCAGTTCTTC.